These T cell receptor beta chains were read from a single sample in a study of blood T cell repertoires in COVID-19. Clones were read by immunoSEQ multiplex PCR, and TCRdb kept only the in-frame ones, dropping some. The table records a few hundred thousand clones, roughly 92% of them present only once. The sample consisted of PBMCs or T cells enriched from blood (not recorded which). The origin of the receptors is a woman aged 40-49 years who had been exposed to COVID-19. Both conserved end residues are part of each CDR3. D genes are given only for firm matches. Clone size is stated in some rows and not others, as once, few, many or a class when expanded.

CDR3nt: TGTGCCAGCAGTCGAGGTGAAAAACTGTTTTTT
CDR3aa: CASSRGEKLFF
d_gene: NA
v_gene: TRBV12-3/TRBV12-4
abundance: NA
j_gene: TRBJ1-4

CDR3nt: TGTGCCAGCAGAGGACAGGGGGCGATTAATGAAAAACTGTTTTTT
CDR3aa: CASRGQGAINEKLFF
d_gene: TRBD1
v_gene: TRBV6-5
abundance: NA
j_gene: TRBJ1-4

CDR3nt: TGTGCCAGTAGTAGGTCGTCGTTGGGGAGGAACGGCTACACCTTC
CDR3aa: CASSRSSLGRNGYTF
d_gene: NA
v_gene: TRBV19
abundance: NA
j_gene: TRBJ1-2

CDR3nt: TGTGCCAGCAGCCCCCGGGACAGGGGCAATTCACCCCTCCACTTT
CDR3aa: CASSPRDRGNSPLHF
d_gene: TRBD1
v_gene: TRBV3-1/TRBV3-2
abundance: once
j_gene: TRBJ1-6

CDR3nt: TGTGCCAGCAGCCGGACTGCAACTAATGAAAAACTGTTTTTT
CDR3aa: CASSRTATNEKLFF
d_gene: NA
v_gene: TRBV7-9
abundance: NA
j_gene: TRBJ1-4

CDR3nt: TGTGCCTGGAGGGGAGGCTATGGCTACACCTTC
CDR3aa: CAWRGGYGYTF
d_gene: NA
v_gene: TRBV30
abundance: NA
j_gene: TRBJ1-2

CDR3nt: TGTGCCATCAGTGAGAGCGGGGGGCCTGAAGCTTTCTTT
CDR3aa: CAISESGGPEAFF
d_gene: NA
v_gene: TRBV10-3
abundance: few
j_gene: TRBJ1-1

CDR3nt: TGTGCCTGGAGTTTCGGACTACTGAACACTGAAGCTTTCTTT
CDR3aa: CAWSFGLLNTEAFF
d_gene: NA
v_gene: TRBV30
abundance: once
j_gene: TRBJ1-1

CDR3nt: TGTGCCTTTTGGGCTCCATTATTTATGAACACTGAAGCTTTCTTT
CDR3aa: CAFWAPLFMNTEAFF
d_gene: NA
v_gene: TRBV2
abundance: NA
j_gene: TRBJ1-1

CDR3nt: TGTGCCAGCAGTCCGACGGCGGCAGATACGCAGTATTTT
CDR3aa: CASSPTAADTQYF
d_gene: NA
v_gene: TRBV6-5
abundance: NA
j_gene: TRBJ2-3

CDR3nt: TGTGCCAGCAGTTACTCGTACGGGGTAGTCGGGGAGCTGTTTTTT
CDR3aa: CASSYSYGVVGELFF
d_gene: NA
v_gene: TRBV6-5
abundance: NA
j_gene: TRBJ2-2

CDR3nt: TGTGCCACCAGTGACCCCAGGGGCAGCGGGACCAATCAGCCCCAGCATTTT
CDR3aa: CATSDPRGSGTNQPQHF
d_gene: NA
v_gene: TRBV24-1
abundance: few
j_gene: TRBJ1-5

CDR3nt: TGCGCCAGCAGCCAAGTAGGCCAGCGTTCTAATTCACCCCTCCACTTT
CDR3aa: CASSQVGQRSNSPLHF
d_gene: NA
v_gene: TRBV4-1
abundance: NA
j_gene: TRBJ1-6

CDR3nt: TGTGCCAGCAGCTCAGACTTAGCTAACTATGGCTACACCTTC
CDR3aa: CASSSDLANYGYTF
d_gene: NA
v_gene: TRBV7-2
abundance: NA
j_gene: TRBJ1-2

CDR3nt: TGTGCCAGCAGCACCGAGCCTAGCGGAGTGCTCAATGAGCAGTTCTTC
CDR3aa: CASSTEPSGVLNEQFF
d_gene: NA
v_gene: TRBV21-1
abundance: NA
j_gene: TRBJ2-1

CDR3nt: TGCAGCGCAATGCGGGAGAACACTGAAGCTTTCTTT
CDR3aa: CSAMRENTEAFF
d_gene: NA
v_gene: TRBV29-1
abundance: NA
j_gene: TRBJ1-1

CDR3nt: TGTGCCTGGAGTGTAGGCGGAAACACTGAAGCTTTCTTT
CDR3aa: CAWSVGGNTEAFF
d_gene: NA
v_gene: TRBV30
abundance: NA
j_gene: TRBJ1-1

CDR3nt: TGTGCCAGCAGCCAAGAAAGGTCCCAGGACTTATACGAGCAGTACTTC
CDR3aa: CASSQERSQDLYEQYF
d_gene: NA
v_gene: TRBV3-1/TRBV3-2
abundance: NA
j_gene: TRBJ2-7

CDR3nt: TGTGCCAGCAGCGTCCTGGGAGGGGCCTACGAGCAGTACTTC
CDR3aa: CASSVLGGAYEQYF
d_gene: TRBD2
v_gene: TRBV9
abundance: NA
j_gene: TRBJ2-7

CDR3nt: TGTGCCAGCAGCTTGCAGGGGGCGGAAGAGACCCAGTACTTC
CDR3aa: CASSLQGAEETQYF
d_gene: TRBD1
v_gene: TRBV11-1
abundance: NA
j_gene: TRBJ2-5

CDR3nt: TGTGCCAGCAGTACCTTCAGACAGGGGGGATCGTACGAGCAGTACTTC
CDR3aa: CASSTFRQGGSYEQYF
d_gene: TRBD1
v_gene: TRBV6-2/TRBV6-3
abundance: NA
j_gene: TRBJ2-7

CDR3nt: TGTGCCAGCAGCTTGGGAGACAGGATGAACACTGAAGCTTTCTTT
CDR3aa: CASSLGDRMNTEAFF
d_gene: NA
v_gene: TRBV7-9
abundance: NA
j_gene: TRBJ1-1

CDR3nt: TGTGCCAGCAGCGCGGACAGACAGCTGACTGAAGCTTTCTTT
CDR3aa: CASSADRQLTEAFF
d_gene: NA
v_gene: TRBV9
abundance: NA
j_gene: TRBJ1-1

CDR3nt: TGTGCCAGCAGCGTATGGACAGGGTACAATGAGCAGTTCTTC
CDR3aa: CASSVWTGYNEQFF
d_gene: TRBD1
v_gene: TRBV5-4
abundance: NA
j_gene: TRBJ2-1

CDR3nt: TGTGCCAGCAGTGAATTCCCGACAGGGAAGAACTATGGCTACACCTTC
CDR3aa: CASSEFPTGKNYGYTF
d_gene: TRBD1
v_gene: TRBV2
abundance: NA
j_gene: TRBJ1-2

CDR3nt: TGTGCCAGCTCAGGGGTTCGTAATTCACCCCTCCACTTT
CDR3aa: CASSGVRNSPLHF
d_gene: NA
v_gene: TRBV3-1/TRBV3-2
abundance: NA
j_gene: TRBJ1-6

CDR3nt: TGTGCCACGAGTGGGGGACCGGGGGGCAATCAGCCCCAGCATTTT
CDR3aa: CATSGGPGGNQPQHF
d_gene: NA
v_gene: TRBV24-1
abundance: once
j_gene: TRBJ1-5